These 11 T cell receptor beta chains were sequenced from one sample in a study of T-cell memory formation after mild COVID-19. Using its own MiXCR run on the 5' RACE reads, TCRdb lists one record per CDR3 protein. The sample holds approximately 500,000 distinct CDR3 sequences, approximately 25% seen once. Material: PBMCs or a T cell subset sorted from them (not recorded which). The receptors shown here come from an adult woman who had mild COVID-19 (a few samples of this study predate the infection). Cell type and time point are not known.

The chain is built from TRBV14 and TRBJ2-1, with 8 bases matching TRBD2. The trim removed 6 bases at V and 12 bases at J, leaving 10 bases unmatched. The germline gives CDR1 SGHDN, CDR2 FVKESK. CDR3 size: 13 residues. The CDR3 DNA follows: TGTGCCAGCAGGCTAAATACCGGGACTAGGCAGTTCTTC. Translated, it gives CASRLNTGTRQFF.

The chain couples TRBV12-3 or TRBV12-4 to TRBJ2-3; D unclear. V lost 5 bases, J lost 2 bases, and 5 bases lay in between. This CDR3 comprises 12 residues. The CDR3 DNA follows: TGTGCCAGCAGTGAAGACACAGATACGCAGTATTTT. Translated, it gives CASSEDTDTQYF.

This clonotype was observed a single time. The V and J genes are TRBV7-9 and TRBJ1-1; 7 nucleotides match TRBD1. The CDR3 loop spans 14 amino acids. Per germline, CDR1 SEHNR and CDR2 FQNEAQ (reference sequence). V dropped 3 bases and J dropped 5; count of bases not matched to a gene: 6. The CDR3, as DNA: TGTGCCAGCAGCTTCCCTGACAGGGAGACTGAAGCTTTCTTT. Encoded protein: CASSFPDRETEAFF.

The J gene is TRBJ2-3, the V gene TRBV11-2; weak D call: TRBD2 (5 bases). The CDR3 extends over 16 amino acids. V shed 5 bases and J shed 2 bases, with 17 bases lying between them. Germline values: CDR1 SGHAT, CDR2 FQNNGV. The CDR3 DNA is TGTGCCAGCAGCCGACAACTAGAGGCCACCACAGATACGCAGTATTTT. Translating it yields CASSRQLEATTDTQYF.

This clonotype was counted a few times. The CDR3 DNA is TGTGCCAGCAGCTTAGGGTTTAGCTCCTACGAGCAGTACTTC. Protein: CASSLGFSSYEQYF. This chain links TRBV11-2 with TRBJ2-7; D is unresolved. CDR3 length: 14 residues. Trimming cost V 1 base and J 0 bases, with 7 bases left between them. The germline V gene has CDR1 SGHAT and CDR2 FQNNGV.

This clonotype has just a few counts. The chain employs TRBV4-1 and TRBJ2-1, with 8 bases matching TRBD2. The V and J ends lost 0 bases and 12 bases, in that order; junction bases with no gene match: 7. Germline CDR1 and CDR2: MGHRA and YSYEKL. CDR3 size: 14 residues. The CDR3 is CASSQDLAGGRQFF. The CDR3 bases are TGCGCCAGCAGCCAAGACCTTGCGGGGGGCCGGCAGTTCTTC.

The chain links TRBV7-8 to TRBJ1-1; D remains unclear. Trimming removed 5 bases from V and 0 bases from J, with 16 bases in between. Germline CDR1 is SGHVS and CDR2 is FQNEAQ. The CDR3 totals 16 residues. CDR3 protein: CASSPGRAIMNTEAFF. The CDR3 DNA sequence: TGTGCCAGCAGCCCGGGGAGGGCGATCATGAACACTGAAGCTTTCTTT.

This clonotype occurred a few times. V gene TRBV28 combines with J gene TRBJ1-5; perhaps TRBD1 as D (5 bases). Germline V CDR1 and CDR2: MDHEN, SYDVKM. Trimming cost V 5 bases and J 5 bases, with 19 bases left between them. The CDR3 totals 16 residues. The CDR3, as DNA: TGTGCCAGCAGTCCGGTTGGTCAGGGAGGGGATCAGCCCCAGCATTTT. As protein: CASSPVGQGGDQPQHF.

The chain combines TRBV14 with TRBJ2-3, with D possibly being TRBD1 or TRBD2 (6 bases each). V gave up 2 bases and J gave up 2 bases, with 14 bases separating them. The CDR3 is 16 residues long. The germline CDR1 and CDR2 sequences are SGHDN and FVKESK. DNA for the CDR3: TGTGCCAGCAGCCAACGTACGGGGGCCAACACAGATACGCAGTATTTT. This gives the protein CASSQRTGANTDTQYF.

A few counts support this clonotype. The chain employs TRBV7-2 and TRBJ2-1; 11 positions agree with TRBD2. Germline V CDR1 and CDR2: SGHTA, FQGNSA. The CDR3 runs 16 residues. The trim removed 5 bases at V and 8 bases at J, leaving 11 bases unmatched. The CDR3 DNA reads TGTGCCAGCAGCACCCCGTCCGGACTAGCGGGCGATGAGCAGTTCTTC. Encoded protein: CASSTPSGLAGDEQFF.

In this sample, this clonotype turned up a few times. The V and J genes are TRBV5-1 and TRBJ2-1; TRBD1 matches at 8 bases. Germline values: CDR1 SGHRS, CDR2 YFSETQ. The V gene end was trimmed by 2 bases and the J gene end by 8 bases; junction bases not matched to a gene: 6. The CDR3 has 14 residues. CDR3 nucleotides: TGCGCCAGCAGCTTTAGGACAGGGTCGGATGAGCAGTTCTTC. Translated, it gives CASSFRTGSDEQFF.